Below are 19 T cell receptor beta chains sequenced from a single sample in a study of T cell responses to AZD1222 COVID-19 vaccine. Using immunoSEQ multiplex PCR, the repertoire was profiled, and TCRdb retains in-frame clones only, with some absent. Here the sample spans roughly 120,000 clones, over 75% being singletons. The sequencing here drew on peripheral blood, taken on day 0 of MenACWY control vaccination. These receptors were collected from an adult in good health.

The chain is built from TRBV29-1 and TRBJ2-5; TRBD2 aligns across 9 bases. Germline CDR1 and CDR2: SQVTM and ANQGSEA. The CDR3 consists of 14 residues. V shed 5 bases, J shed 1 base, and the junction held 5 bases outside the gene matches. CDR3 sequence: CSVTRLAVQETQYF. The CDR3 DNA reads as TGCAGCGTTACCCGACTAGCGGTCCAAGAGACCCAGTACTTC.

The chain carries TRBV5-1 and TRBJ2-3; D may be TRBD1 (6 bases). CDR3 length equals 15 residues. CDR1 is SGHRS, CDR2 YFSETQ, per germline. Trimming left V 0 bases short and J 5 bases short, with 13 bases between. The CDR3 DNA reads as TGCGCCAGCAGCTTGGCAGGGGATCATGGAGATACGCAGTATTTT. It yields the protein CASSLAGDHGDTQYF.

This clone turned up a few times. The rearrangement uses TRBV2 and TRBJ1-1, with D maybe TRBD1 (5 bases). Germline values: CDR1 SNHLY, CDR2 FYNNEI. V shed 6 bases and J shed 2 bases, with 10 bases lying between them. CDR3 length equals 13 residues. The CDR3 loop is CASRDSLNTEAFF. Written as DNA, the CDR3 is TGTGCCAGCAGAGACAGCTTAAACACTGAAGCTTTCTTT.

This chain joins TRBV2 and TRBJ1-2; TRBD1 agrees at 7 bases. The junction had 4 bases not matched to a gene; V was cut back by 2 bases and J by 4 bases. The CDR3 totals 14 residues. The germline V gene encodes CDR1 SNHLY and CDR2 FYNNEI. The CDR3 region has the DNA TGTGCCAGCAGTGAACGGGGACAGAGCTATGGCTACACCTTC. Its protein is CASSERGQSYGYTF. Variable domain in full (rest from reference TRBV2 and TRBJ1-2): EPEVTQTPSHQVTQMGQEVILRCVPISNHLYFYWYRQILGQKVEFLVSFYNNEISEKSEIFDDQFSVERPDGSNFTLKIRSTKLEDSAMYFCASSERGQSYGYTFGSGTRLTVV.

This rearrangement joins TRBV6-5 to TRBJ1-1, with D hard to call. CDR3 length: 13 residues. Germline-derived CDR1 and CDR2 are MNHEY and SVGAGI. V shed 6 bases and J shed 0 bases, with 8 bases lying between them. The CDR3 DNA is TGTGCCAGCAGCCAACCAATGAACACTGAAGCTTTCTTT. This encodes CASSQPMNTEAFF.

The sample holds one count of this clone. The chain combines TRBV4-1 with TRBJ1-1, with D tentatively TRBD1 (5 bases). Germline CDR1 and CDR2: MGHRA and YSYEKL. The CDR3 loop spans 15 amino acids. V lost 0 bases and J 5 bases, leaving 13 bases between the germline ends. The CDR3 sequence is CASSQEIRVRTEAFF. Written as DNA, the CDR3 is TGCGCCAGCAGCCAAGAAATCAGGGTCCGGACTGAAGCTTTCTTT.

The rearrangement uses TRBV15 and TRBJ2-3; D uncertain. CDR1 and CDR2 (germline): LNHNV, YYDKDF (reference sequence). The CDR3 length is 14 residues. Trimming pared 1 base from V and 0 bases from J, leaving 5 bases between. The CDR3 sequence: CATSRAGSTDTQYF. Here the CDR3 DNA reads TGTGCCACCAGCAGAGCTGGTAGCACAGATACGCAGTATTTT.

J is TRBJ1-2 and V is TRBV19; D ambiguous. Germline values: CDR1 LNHDA, CDR2 SQIVND (reference sequence). The CDR3 contains 12 residues. Trimming removed 0 bases from V and 5 bases from J, with 4 bases in between. For the CDR3, the DNA is TGTGCCAGTAGTATAGACGGATATGGCTACACCTTC. It yields the protein CASSIDGYGYTF. The variable domain in full, completed from reference TRBV19 and TRBJ1-2, reads DGGITQSPKYLFRKEGQNVTLSCEQNLNHDAMYWYRQDPGQGLRLIYYSQIVNDFQKGDIAEGYSVSREKKESFPLTVTSAQKNPTAFYLCASSIDGYGYTFGSGTRLTVV.

The genes are TRBV3-1 (or the pseudogene TRBV3-2) and TRBJ2-3, with TRBD1 matching 7 bases. The CDR3 consists of 17 residues. The trim removed 1 base at V and 5 bases at J, leaving 12 bases unmatched. Germline CDR1 is LGHDT and CDR2 is YNNKEL (reference sequence). CDR3 sequence: CASSQGLVGTVGDTQYF. In DNA form, the CDR3 reads TGTGCCAGCAGCCAAGGGTTGGTCGGGACAGTGGGAGATACGCAGTATTTT.

The genes are TRBV7-9 and TRBJ1-2; D gene ambiguous. Germline assignment: CDR1 SEHNR and CDR2 FQNEAQ (reference sequence). Trimming left V 1 base short and J 2 bases short, with 11 bases between. The CDR3 covers 15 residues. The CDR3 here is CASSLESWGNYGYTF. The DNA of the CDR3 is TGTGCCAGCAGCTTAGAGTCATGGGGAAACTATGGCTACACCTTC. Drawing the rest from reference TRBV7-9 and TRBJ1-2, the complete variable domain is DTGVSQNPRHKITKRGQNVTFRCDPISEHNRLYWYRQTLGQGPEFLTYFQNEAQLEKSRLLSDRFSAERPKGSFSTLEIQRTEQGDSAMYLCASSLESWGNYGYTFGSGTRLTVV.

The genes are TRBV5-1 and TRBJ1-6, with D unclear. The germline V gene has CDR1 SGHRS and CDR2 YFSETQ. This CDR3 comprises 16 residues. Deletions cut 5 bases from V and 0 bases from J, with 12 bases between. CDR3 sequence: CASRRELSSYNSPLHF. The CDR3 coding sequence is TGCGCCAGCAGAAGGGAATTGAGCTCCTATAATTCACCCCTCCACTTT. The complete variable domain, with remaining parts taken from reference TRBV5-1 and TRBJ1-6, reads KAGVTQTPRYLIKTRGQQVTLSCSPISGHRSVSWYQQTPGQGLQFLFEYFSETQRNKGNFPGRFSGRQFSNSRSEMNVSTLELGDSALYLCASRRELSSYNSPLHFGNGTRLTVT.

This clone appeared a few times. The chain has TRBV28 and TRBJ1-5; D gene ambiguous. The CDR3 covers 13 residues. V gave up 5 bases and J gave up 3 bases, with 8 bases separating them. The V gene's germline CDR1 is MDHEN and CDR2 SYDVKM. This chain's CDR3 is CASSESYNQPQHF. DNA for the CDR3: TGTGCCAGCAGTGAGAGTTACAATCAGCCCCAGCATTTT.

The chain uses TRBV5-4 and TRBJ2-5; D possibly corresponds to TRBD2 (5 bases). Germline CDR1 is SGHNT and CDR2 is YYREEE (reference sequence). This CDR3 region has 15 residues. V was clipped by 2 bases and J by 5 bases, with 16 bases between them. CDR3 sequence reads: CASSFFRIGGETQYF. In nucleotides, the CDR3 is TGTGCCAGCAGCTTCTTCCGGATAGGCGGGGAGACCCAGTACTTC.

The CDR3 bases are TGTGCCAGCAGCCTCTACAGGGAAGGAAACACCATATATTTT. This codes for CASSLYREGNTIYF. This rearrangement joins TRBV7-8 to TRBJ1-3; D possibly corresponds to TRBD1 (6 bases). The CDR3 contains 14 residues. Looked up from germline, CDR1 is SGHVS and CDR2 is FQNEAQ. The V end lost 5 bases, the J end lost 4 bases, and 12 bases lay between the germline ends. Complete variable domain (other parts from reference TRBV7-8 and TRBJ1-3): GAGVSQSPRYKVAKRGQDVALRCDPISGHVSLFWYQQALGQGPEFLTYFQNEAQLDKSGLPSDRFFAERPEGSVSTLKIQRTQQEDSAVYLCASSLYREGNTIYFGEGSWLTVV.

The rearrangement uses TRBV19 and TRBJ1-2; TRBD1 is a possible D gene (5 bases). Germline V gives CDR1 LNHDA, CDR2 SQIVND (reference sequence). This CDR3 has 16 residues. Trimming removed 5 bases from V and 5 bases from J, with 21 bases in between. This CDR3 is CASSPRGVIGGYGYTF. DNA of the CDR3: TGTGCCAGTAGTCCACGAGGAGTAATTGGGGGGTATGGCTACACCTTC. Together with reference TRBV19 and TRBJ1-2, the CDR3 gives the full variable domain: DGGITQSPKYLFRKEGQNVTLSCEQNLNHDAMYWYRQDPGQGLRLIYYSQIVNDFQKGDIAEGYSVSREKKESFPLTVTSAQKNPTAFYLCASSPRGVIGGYGYTFGSGTRLTVV.

The rearrangement uses TRBV30 and TRBJ1-2; the D is unclear. The CDR3 covers 15 residues. Germline V lookup: CDR1 GTSNPN, CDR2 SVGIG (reference sequence). Trimming took off 1 base at V and 8 bases at J, with 20 bases between the two ends. CDR3: CAWSGQREIGKGYTF. The CDR3 DNA is TGTGCCTGGAGTGGGCAGCGGGAGATAGGGAAGGGCTACACCTTC.

The DNA of the CDR3 is TGTGCCTGGAGTGTACTAGCGGGGGGCAAGGATACGCAGTATTTT. Amino acids: CAWSVLAGGKDTQYF. V gene TRBV30 combines with J gene TRBJ2-3; the match to TRBD2 covers 12 bases. Losses at the gene ends were 0 bases for V and 6 bases for J; bases not matched to a gene: 4. The CDR3 covers 15 residues. Germline V gene data show CDR1 as GTSNPN and CDR2 as SVGIG (reference sequence).

The rearrangement uses TRBV28 and TRBJ1-1; D is unresolved. Germline lookup yields CDR1 MDHEN and CDR2 SYDVKM. The CDR3 spans 10 residues. V lost 7 bases to trimming and J lost 5 bases, with 5 bases between them. The CDR3 sequence is CASTRTEAFF. The CDR3 DNA is TGTGCCAGCACTAGGACTGAAGCTTTCTTT.

The chain couples TRBV5-1 to TRBJ1-6; 8 bases line up with TRBD1. Germline V gene sequence: CDR1 SGHRS, CDR2 YFSETQ. The V segment lost 0 bases and the J segment 8 bases; nucleotides outside the gene matches: 10. This CDR3 spans 17 amino acids. CDR3 in amino acids: CASSLAFPGGLDSPLHF. DNA for the CDR3: TGCGCCAGCAGCTTGGCCTTTCCAGGGGGCTTGGATTCACCCCTCCACTTT.